The rows below give T cell receptor beta chains drawn from one sample of a study of vaccination and CD4 T cells after COVID-19. MiXCR was run by TCRdb on the PCR reads, yielding one entry per CDR3 protein. There are about 13,000 distinct CDR3 sequences in the sample; around 50% occur only once, and about 18% lies in the top ten. Which antigens these TCRs recognize remains unknown. The sequencing used cultured CD4+ T cells from blood, collected after SARS-CoV-2 vaccination. All receptors come from a human donor with COVID-19. The CDR3 runs from the conserved cysteine through the conserved F or W. A D gene is named only where the DNA matches it firmly. Size is stated for part of the rows, as once, few or many counts, or as a class when the clone is expanded.

v_gene: TRBV6-5
abundance: .
j_gene: TRBJ2-3
d_gene: .
CDR3aa: CASSYFATQYF
CDR3nt: TGTGCCAGCAGTTACTTCGCTACGCAGTATTTT

v_gene: TRBV7-9
abundance: .
j_gene: TRBJ1-1
d_gene: .
CDR3aa: CASSPGQPKDAEAFF
CDR3nt: TGTGCCAGCAGCCCTGGACAGCCCAAAGACGCTGAAGCTTTCTTT

v_gene: TRBV5-1
abundance: .
j_gene: TRBJ2-7
d_gene: TRBD2
CDR3aa: CASSSVSGGIYEQYF
CDR3nt: TGCGCCAGCAGCTCCGTTAGCGGGGGGATCTACGAGCAGTACTTC

v_gene: TRBV19
abundance: .
j_gene: TRBJ2-3
d_gene: .
CDR3aa: CASGPREIFSDTQYF
CDR3nt: TGTGCCAGTGGGCCAAGGGAGATTTTCTCAGATACGCAGTATTTT

v_gene: TRBV20-1
abundance: .
j_gene: TRBJ2-7
d_gene: .
CDR3aa: CSARVSGQSYEQYF
CDR3nt: TGCAGTGCTAGAGTAAGTGGACAGTCCTACGAGCAGTACTTC

v_gene: TRBV27
abundance: .
j_gene: TRBJ2-5
d_gene: TRBD1
CDR3aa: CASRVTGGVLGETQYF
CDR3nt: TGTGCCAGCAGGGTGACAGGGGGCGTTTTGGGAGAGACCCAGTACTTC

v_gene: TRBV4-3
abundance: once
j_gene: TRBJ2-7
d_gene: .
CDR3aa: CASSQDLGFYEQYF
CDR3nt: TGCGCCAGCAGCCAAGATCTGGGCTTCTACGAGCAGTACTTC

v_gene: TRBV15
abundance: few
j_gene: TRBJ2-3
d_gene: .
CDR3aa: CATTTTASTDTQYF
CDR3nt: TGTGCCACCACGACAACAGCTAGCACAGATACGCAGTATTTT

v_gene: TRBV9
abundance: .
j_gene: TRBJ2-5
d_gene: .
CDR3aa: CASSVKEETQYF
CDR3nt: TGTGCCAGCAGCGTAAAGGAAGAGACCCAGTACTTC

v_gene: TRBV6-1
abundance: .
j_gene: TRBJ1-1
d_gene: .
CDR3aa: CASTGGTEAFF
CDR3nt: TGTGCCAGCACTGGCGGGACTGAAGCTTTCTTT

v_gene: TRBV4-3
abundance: .
j_gene: TRBJ1-2
d_gene: .
CDR3aa: CASSQDLGLGFGYTF
CDR3nt: TGCGCCAGCAGCCAAGATTTAGGTTTGGGGTTTGGCTACACCTTC

v_gene: TRBV11-2
abundance: few
j_gene: TRBJ2-7
d_gene: TRBD2
CDR3aa: CASSLVGGGTNYEQYF
CDR3nt: TGTGCCAGCAGCTTAGTCGGCGGGGGAACAAACTACGAGCAGTACTTC

v_gene: TRBV15
abundance: few
j_gene: TRBJ1-6
d_gene: .
CDR3aa: CATRGDADNSPLHF
CDR3nt: TGTGCCACCCGCGGAGACGCGGATAATTCACCCCTCCACTTT

v_gene: TRBV24-1
abundance: .
j_gene: TRBJ1-2
d_gene: .
CDR3aa: CATSELLTPGGFYGYTF
CDR3nt: TGTGCCACCAGTGAACTACTTACCCCGGGGGGGTTCTATGGCTACACCTTC

v_gene: TRBV28
abundance: once
j_gene: TRBJ2-2
d_gene: .
CDR3aa: CASRPPKGGTGELFF
CDR3nt: TGTGCCAGCAGACCCCCGAAAGGAGGCACCGGGGAGCTGTTTTTT

v_gene: TRBV7-9
abundance: .
j_gene: TRBJ2-2
d_gene: .
CDR3aa: CASSFSRGVLAGELFF
CDR3nt: TGTGCCAGCAGCTTCAGCAGGGGGGTACTGGCTGGGGAGCTGTTTTTT

v_gene: TRBV6-5
abundance: .
j_gene: TRBJ2-7
d_gene: .
CDR3aa: CASSFTNSYEQYF
CDR3nt: TGTGCCAGCAGTTTTACAAACTCCTACGAGCAGTACTTC

v_gene: TRBV20-1
abundance: .
j_gene: TRBJ2-5
d_gene: .
CDR3aa: CSAATQETQYF
CDR3nt: TGCAGTGCTGCTACCCAAGAGACCCAGTACTTC

v_gene: TRBV7-9
abundance: .
j_gene: TRBJ2-2
d_gene: .
CDR3aa: CASRPDGGGNTGELFF
CDR3nt: TGTGCCAGCAGGCCCGACGGGGGAGGCAACACCGGGGAGCTGTTTTTT

v_gene: TRBV6-1
abundance: .
j_gene: TRBJ1-1
d_gene: TRBD1
CDR3aa: CASRGQGAGDTEAFF
CDR3nt: TGTGCCAGCAGAGGCCAGGGGGCAGGGGACACTGAAGCTTTCTTT

v_gene: TRBV19
abundance: .
j_gene: TRBJ2-5
d_gene: TRBD2
CDR3aa: CASNIAGGQETQYF
CDR3nt: TGTGCCAGTAACATAGCGGGGGGCCAAGAGACCCAGTACTTC

v_gene: TRBV27
abundance: .
j_gene: TRBJ1-4
d_gene: TRBD1
CDR3aa: CASSLETGRGKLFF
CDR3nt: TGTGCCAGCAGTTTGGAGACAGGGAGGGGTAAACTGTTTTTT

v_gene: TRBV18
abundance: .
j_gene: TRBJ2-7
d_gene: .
CDR3aa: CASSPPSYEQYF
CDR3nt: TGTGCCAGCTCACCTCCATCCTACGAGCAGTACTTC

v_gene: TRBV6-1
abundance: .
j_gene: TRBJ1-1
d_gene: .
CDR3aa: CASSIHRVSNTEAFF
CDR3nt: TGTGCCAGCAGTATTCACAGGGTATCGAACACTGAAGCTTTCTTT

v_gene: TRBV11-2
abundance: few
j_gene: TRBJ2-7
d_gene: .
CDR3aa: CASSPVNVEQYF
CDR3nt: TGTGCCAGCAGCCCCGTTAATGTCGAGCAGTACTTC

v_gene: TRBV7-3
abundance: medium-sized
j_gene: TRBJ2-1
d_gene: .
CDR3aa: CASSLWVREPNNEQFF
CDR3nt: TGTGCCAGCAGCTTATGGGTCAGGGAACCGAACAATGAGCAGTTCTTC

v_gene: TRBV6-5
abundance: .
j_gene: TRBJ1-1
d_gene: .
CDR3aa: CASSYSARGRETEAFF
CDR3nt: TGTGCCAGCAGTTACTCAGCTCGAGGCAGGGAGACTGAAGCTTTCTTT

v_gene: TRBV20-1
abundance: .
j_gene: TRBJ1-2
d_gene: .
CDR3aa: CSALDSVGNYGYTF
CDR3nt: TGCAGTGCCCTAGACAGTGTTGGTAACTATGGCTACACCTTC

v_gene: TRBV12-3/TRBV12-4
abundance: medium-sized
j_gene: TRBJ2-1
d_gene: .
CDR3aa: CASSPRLAGNNEQFF
CDR3nt: TGTGCCAGCAGTCCACGGCTGGCGGGGAACAATGAGCAGTTCTTC

v_gene: TRBV5-4
abundance: .
j_gene: TRBJ2-3
d_gene: TRBD2
CDR3aa: CASSWGLDTDTQYF
CDR3nt: TGTGCCAGCAGTTGGGGACTAGACACAGATACGCAGTATTTT

v_gene: TRBV20-1
abundance: .
j_gene: TRBJ2-5
d_gene: TRBD2
CDR3aa: CSARPLAVQETQYF
CDR3nt: TGCAGTGCTAGACCTCTAGCGGTACAAGAGACCCAGTACTTC

v_gene: TRBV2
abundance: .
j_gene: TRBJ1-1
d_gene: .
CDR3aa: CASNPRRTANTEAFF
CDR3nt: TGTGCCAGCAATCCAAGGAGGACAGCGAACACTGAAGCTTTCTTT

v_gene: TRBV9
abundance: .
j_gene: TRBJ1-6
d_gene: .
CDR3aa: CASSVLDSSYYSPLHF
CDR3nt: TGTGCCAGCAGCGTACTTGACAGCAGCTACTACTCACCCCTCCACTTT

v_gene: TRBV5-6
abundance: .
j_gene: TRBJ2-5
d_gene: TRBD2
CDR3aa: CASSLAGGPGETQYF
CDR3nt: TGTGCCAGCAGCCTAGCGGGGGGGCCGGGAGAGACCCAGTACTTC

v_gene: TRBV6-1
abundance: few
j_gene: TRBJ2-1
d_gene: TRBD1
CDR3aa: CASRGGQALAYNEQFF
CDR3nt: TGTGCCAGCAGAGGGGGACAGGCGCTCGCCTACAATGAGCAGTTCTTC

v_gene: TRBV6-1
abundance: .
j_gene: TRBJ2-1
d_gene: .
CDR3aa: CASSERGGEFF
CDR3nt: TGTGCCAGCAGTGAGAGGGGCGGGGAGTTCTTC

v_gene: TRBV20-1
abundance: few
j_gene: TRBJ2-5
d_gene: TRBD2
CDR3aa: CSARAPSGGASRETQYF
CDR3nt: TGCAGTGCTAGGGCCCCTAGCGGGGGCGCATCAAGAGAGACCCAGTACTTC

v_gene: TRBV7-9
abundance: once
j_gene: TRBJ1-2
d_gene: .
CDR3aa: CASSLGRVGQGDYGYTF
CDR3nt: TGTGCCAGCAGCTTAGGGAGAGTTGGGCAGGGTGACTATGGCTACACCTTC

v_gene: TRBV7-8
abundance: .
j_gene: TRBJ1-1
d_gene: .
CDR3aa: CASSLIQGRTEAFF
CDR3nt: TGTGCCAGCAGCTTAATACAGGGTAGAACTGAAGCTTTCTTT

v_gene: TRBV10-3
abundance: once
j_gene: TRBJ2-6
d_gene: TRBD1
CDR3aa: CAISDRQGYSGANVLTF
CDR3nt: TGTGCCATCAGTGACAGACAGGGTTACTCTGGGGCCAACGTCCTGACTTTC

v_gene: TRBV7-2
abundance: .
j_gene: TRBJ1-5
d_gene: .
CDR3aa: CASSLTGSGNQPQHF
CDR3nt: TGTGCCAGCAGCTTAACAGGGTCGGGAAATCAGCCCCAGCATTTT

v_gene: TRBV6-1
abundance: few
j_gene: TRBJ1-2
d_gene: TRBD1
CDR3aa: CASGPQGAHYGYTF
CDR3nt: TGTGCCAGCGGCCCACAGGGGGCACACTATGGCTACACCTTC

v_gene: TRBV7-2
abundance: few
j_gene: TRBJ2-2
d_gene: TRBD2
CDR3aa: CASSLGGGNTGELFF
CDR3nt: TGTGCCAGCAGCTTAGGGGGGGGGAACACCGGGGAGCTGTTTTTT

v_gene: TRBV6-1
abundance: few
j_gene: TRBJ1-2
d_gene: TRBD1
CDR3aa: CASTYRGGYGYTF
CDR3nt: TGTGCCAGCACCTACAGGGGGGGCTATGGCTACACCTTC

v_gene: TRBV11-2
abundance: .
j_gene: TRBJ2-5
d_gene: .
CDR3aa: CASSYRDKAGTQYF
CDR3nt: TGTGCCAGCAGCTACCGGGACAAGGCGGGGACCCAGTACTTC

v_gene: TRBV20-1
abundance: .
j_gene: TRBJ1-3
d_gene: .
CDR3aa: CSARDLMGSKNTIYF
CDR3nt: TGCAGTGCTAGAGATCTCATGGGTAGTAAGAACACCATATATTTT

v_gene: TRBV27
abundance: .
j_gene: TRBJ2-7
d_gene: .
CDR3aa: CASRAPGPYEQYF
CDR3nt: TGTGCCAGCAGAGCCCCAGGCCCCTACGAGCAGTACTTC

v_gene: TRBV5-6
abundance: .
j_gene: TRBJ1-2
d_gene: .
CDR3aa: CASSTGMDGYTF
CDR3nt: TGTGCCAGCAGCACAGGGATGGATGGCTACACCTTC

v_gene: TRBV6-1
abundance: .
j_gene: TRBJ1-1
d_gene: TRBD1
CDR3aa: CATDETGITEAFF
CDR3nt: TGTGCCACCGATGAGACAGGGATCACTGAAGCTTTCTTT

v_gene: TRBV7-2
abundance: .
j_gene: TRBJ2-5
d_gene: .
CDR3aa: CASSLERYETQYF
CDR3nt: TGTGCCAGCAGCTTAGAGCGGTACGAGACCCAGTACTTC

v_gene: TRBV2
abundance: few
j_gene: TRBJ2-3
d_gene: TRBD2
CDR3aa: CASNERGGGDTQYF
CDR3nt: TGTGCCAGCAATGAGCGGGGGGGTGGGGATACGCAGTATTTT

v_gene: TRBV5-1
abundance: .
j_gene: TRBJ2-3
d_gene: .
CDR3aa: CASSLALGGADTQYF
CDR3nt: TGCGCCAGCAGCTTGGCCCTAGGGGGAGCAGATACGCAGTATTTT

v_gene: TRBV6-5
abundance: few
j_gene: TRBJ1-1
d_gene: .
CDR3aa: CASSYEGITEAFF
CDR3nt: TGTGCCAGCAGTTACGAGGGAATCACTGAAGCTTTCTTT

v_gene: TRBV7-9
abundance: .
j_gene: TRBJ1-5
d_gene: .
CDR3aa: CASSLGSAGNGQPQHF
CDR3nt: TGTGCCAGCAGCTTAGGTTCGGCAGGGAACGGTCAGCCCCAGCATTTT

v_gene: TRBV5-4
abundance: .
j_gene: TRBJ1-6
d_gene: .
CDR3aa: CASSLPGPHSPLHF
CDR3nt: TGTGCCAGCAGCTTGCCAGGGCCCCATTCACCCCTCCACTTT

v_gene: TRBV28
abundance: few
j_gene: TRBJ1-5
d_gene: .
CDR3aa: CASSLPSQPQHF
CDR3nt: TGTGCCAGCAGTCTCCCTAGTCAGCCCCAGCATTTT

v_gene: TRBV4-3
abundance: .
j_gene: TRBJ1-3
d_gene: .
CDR3aa: CASSQAPGQTGNTIYF
CDR3nt: TGCGCCAGCAGCCAAGCTCCCGGCCAGACTGGAAACACCATATATTTT

v_gene: TRBV27
abundance: .
j_gene: TRBJ1-5
d_gene: .
CDR3aa: CASSLLGTQGNQPQHF
CDR3nt: TGTGCCAGCAGTTTACTCGGCACACAGGGCAATCAGCCCCAGCATTTT

v_gene: TRBV27
abundance: .
j_gene: TRBJ2-2
d_gene: .
CDR3aa: CASSLWGWDTGELFF
CDR3nt: TGTGCCAGCAGTTTATGGGGTTGGGACACCGGGGAGCTGTTTTTT

v_gene: TRBV7-9
abundance: few
j_gene: TRBJ1-6
d_gene: TRBD1
CDR3aa: CASSAKGQENSPLHF
CDR3nt: TGTGCCAGCAGCGCCAAGGGACAGGAGAATTCACCCCTCCACTTT